These 11 T cell receptor beta chains were sequenced from one sample in a study of chemoradiotherapy in HPV16-positive cancers (dated by TCRdb to between 2021 and 2023). The library was produced with the immunoSEQ multiplex PCR assay. Sourced from immuneACCESS, this table was stored by TCRdb with only in-frame sequences that have V and J called. A share of the clones is absent; for the studies checked, an unresolved V gene accounts for under half, and the remainder has no known explanation. Across this sample there are about 17,000 clones, with approximately 90% seen only once. Roughly an eighth of the sample is taken by the ten largest. Sequenced material: blood, taken from a patient who underwent chemoradiotherapy. The receptors shown here come from a human donor with HPV-associated anogenital cancer.

The V call is TRBV2, the J call TRBJ1-5, with D possibly matching TRBD1 (5 bases). Trimming left V 4 bases short and J 4 bases short, with 17 bases between. The CDR3 has 16 residues. Germline-derived CDR1 and CDR2 are SNHLY and FYNNEI. CDR3 loop: CASSVSGGEYNQPQHF. The CDR3 bases are TGTGCCAGCAGTGTATCGGGGGGAGAGTATAATCAGCCCCAGCATTTT.

V gene TRBV11-2 combines with J gene TRBJ2-2; D remains ambiguous. The CDR3 has 16 residues. The germline CDR1 and CDR2 sequences are SGHAT and FQNNGV. The V and J ends lost 3 bases and 7 bases respectively, with 18 bases between them. The CDR3 coding sequence is TGTGCCAGCAGCTTTTCTGGTTCTAGTAAGGGCGGGGAGCTGTTTTTT. Amino acid sequence: CASSFSGSSKGGELFF. The whole variable domain, remainder taken from reference TRBV11-2 and TRBJ2-2, is EAGVAQSPRYKIIEKRQSVAFWCNPISGHATLYWYQQILGQGPKLLIQFQNNGVVDDSQLPKDRFSAERLKGVDSTLKIQPAKLEDSAVYLCASSFSGSSKGGELFFGEGSRLTVL.

The chain links TRBV10-3 to TRBJ1-6; TRBD1 might be the D (5 bases). The CDR3 length is 16 residues. Germline V gene lookup returns CDR1 ENHRY and CDR2 SYGVKD. V was trimmed by 0 bases and J by 10 bases, leaving 16 bases between them. The CDR3 is CAISESQGGPGSPLHF. For the CDR3, the DNA is TGTGCCATCAGTGAGTCCCAAGGCGGACCAGGGTCACCCCTCCACTTT.

The chain carries TRBV19 and TRBJ1-2; TRBD1 matches 8 bases. The CDR3 is 13 amino acids. V shed 9 bases and J 0 bases; nucleotides not matched to a gene: 3. CDR1 is LNHDA, CDR2 SQIVND, per germline (reference sequence). CDR3 nucleotide sequence: TGTGCCAGCAGGACAGGGCCTAACTATGGCTACACCTTC. It codes for CASRTGPNYGYTF.

V usage is TRBV18 and J usage is TRBJ2-2, with 7 bases identical to TRBD1. The germline V gene has CDR1 KGHSH and CDR2 LQKENI. V lost 6 bases, J lost 0 bases, and 4 bases stayed unmatched. This CDR3 has 15 amino acids. The CDR3 nucleotides read TGTGCCAGCTCTCTAGGACAGGCGAACACCGGGGAGCTGTTTTTT. This encodes CASSLGQANTGELFF.

The chain joins TRBV29-1 to TRBJ2-1; 7 nucleotides align to TRBD1. V was clipped by 1 base and J by 8 bases; unmatched bases: 8. In germline, CDR1 is SQVTM, CDR2 ANQGSEA. This CDR3 is 14 amino acids long. The CDR3 DNA sequence: TGCAGCGTTGAAGTTGGACAGGATATGGATGAGCAGTTCTTC. Amino acids: CSVEVGQDMDEQFF.

A single count supports this clone. The chain links TRBV5-8 to TRBJ1-2; 8 bases map to TRBD1. The V gene's germline CDR1 is SGHTS and CDR2 YDEGEE. Trimming at V came to 1 base and at J to 0 bases, leaving 17 bases not matched to a gene. This CDR3 is 20 amino acids long. CDR3 bases: TGTGCCAGCAGCTTGTGGCGTACCGGGACAGGTGACACAGCTAACTATGGCTACACCTTC. This translates into CASSLWRTGTGDTANYGYTF.

The chain employs TRBV30 and TRBJ1-2; D gene ambiguous. With 0 bases removed from V and 4 bases from J, the gap between germline ends came to 9 bases. The CDR3 consists of 13 residues. Germline V lookup: CDR1 GTSNPN, CDR2 SVGIG (reference sequence). CDR3 sequence (DNA): TGTGCCTGGAGTGTGGAACCGATCTATGGCTACACCTTC. It yields the protein CAWSVEPIYGYTF.

This clone was seen a single time. The genes are TRBV5-4 and TRBJ2-3; 9 positions match TRBD1. Germline CDR1 SGHNT, CDR2 YYREEE (reference sequence). The CDR3 is 14 residues long. V shed 5 bases, J shed 5 bases, and the junction held 6 bases outside the gene matches. The CDR3 loop reads CASRQGDRVDTQYF. DNA for the CDR3: TGTGCCAGCAGACAGGGGGACAGGGTAGATACGCAGTATTTT.

V usage is TRBV29-1 and J usage is TRBJ2-7, with 10 nucleotides matching TRBD1. Germline V CDR1 and CDR2: SQVTM, ANQGSEA. Trimming took 7 bases from V and 1 from J; bases not matched to a gene: 4. The CDR3 length is 13 residues. DNA for the CDR3: TGCAGCGACCCGGGACAGGGGTCCTACGAGCAGTACGTC. This sequence encodes CSDPGQGSYEQYV.

This clone was observed once. This chain links TRBV6-5 with TRBJ2-2; D gene uncertain. The CDR3 length is 15 residues. Germline assignment: CDR1 MNHEY and CDR2 SVGAGI. V was trimmed by 2 bases and J by 5 bases, leaving 12 bases between them. The CDR3 reads CASSYKGVRTGELFF. The CDR3 DNA reads TGTGCCAGCAGTTACAAGGGTGTTCGGACCGGGGAGCTGTTTTTT.